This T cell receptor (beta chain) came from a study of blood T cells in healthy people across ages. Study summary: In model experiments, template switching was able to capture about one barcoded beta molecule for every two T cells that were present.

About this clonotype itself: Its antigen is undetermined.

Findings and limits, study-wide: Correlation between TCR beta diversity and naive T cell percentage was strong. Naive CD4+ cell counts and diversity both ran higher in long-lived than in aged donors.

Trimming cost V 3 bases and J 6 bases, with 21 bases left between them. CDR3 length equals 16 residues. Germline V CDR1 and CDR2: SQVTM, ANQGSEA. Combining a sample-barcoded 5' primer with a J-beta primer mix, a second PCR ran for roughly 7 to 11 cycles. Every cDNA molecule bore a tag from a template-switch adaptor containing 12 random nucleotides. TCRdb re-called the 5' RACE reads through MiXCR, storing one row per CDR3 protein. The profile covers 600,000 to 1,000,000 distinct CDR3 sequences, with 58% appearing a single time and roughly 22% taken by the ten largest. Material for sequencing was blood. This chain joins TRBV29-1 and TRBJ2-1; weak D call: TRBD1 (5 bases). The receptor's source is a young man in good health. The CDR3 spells CSVERLGQFRGNEQFF. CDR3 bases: TGCAGCGTTGAGAGGTTGGGGCAGTTTAGAGGCAATGAGCAGTTCTTC.